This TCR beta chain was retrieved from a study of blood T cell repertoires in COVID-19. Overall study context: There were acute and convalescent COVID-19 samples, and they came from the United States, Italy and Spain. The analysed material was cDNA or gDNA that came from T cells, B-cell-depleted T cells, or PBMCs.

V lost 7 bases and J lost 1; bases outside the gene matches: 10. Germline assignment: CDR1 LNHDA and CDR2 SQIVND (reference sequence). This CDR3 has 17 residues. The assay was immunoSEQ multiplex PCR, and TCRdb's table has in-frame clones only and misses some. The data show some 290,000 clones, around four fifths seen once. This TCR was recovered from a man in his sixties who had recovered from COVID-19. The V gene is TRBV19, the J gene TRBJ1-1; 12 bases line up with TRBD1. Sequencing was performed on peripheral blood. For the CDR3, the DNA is TGTGCCAGTACCATCCTCGGGGACAGGGGGCCGAACACTGAAGCTTTCTTT. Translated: CASTILGDRGPNTEAFF. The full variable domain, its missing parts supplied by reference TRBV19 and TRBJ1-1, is DGGITQSPKYLFRKEGQNVTLSCEQNLNHDAMYWYRQDPGQGLRLIYYSQIVNDFQKGDIAEGYSVSREKKESFPLTVTSAQKNPTAFYLCASTILGDRGPNTEAFFGQGTRLTVV.